The next 21 T cell receptor beta chains were all read from a single sample in a study of T cells in Graves' hyperthyroidism and ophthalmopathy. RNA transcripts yielded amplified TCR beta CDR3 regions. HTBI primers drove first-round RT-PCR of the TCR CDR3. TCRdb processed the multiplex PCR reads anew with MiXCR; each CDR3 protein has one entry. The table shows some 300,000 distinct CDR3 sequences, with approximately 12% occurring only once. Sequencing input: blood. The receptors here all came from a woman aged 25 to 39 with Graves' hyperthyroidism that later progressed to Graves' ophthalmopathy.

Many counts were recorded for this clonotype. V and J are TRBV7-2 and TRBJ2-7; D is unclear. Germline CDR1 is SGHTA and CDR2 is FQGNSA. The CDR3 totals 15 residues. Trimming stripped 1 base from V and 6 bases from J, with 16 bases between. DNA for the CDR3: TGTGCCAGCAGCTTAGTTCCCCCCGGGTCCGCCGAGCAGTACTTC. Encoded protein: CASSLVPPGSAEQYF.

The chain uses TRBV4-1 and TRBJ2-7, with D possibly being TRBD1 (6 bases). V was clipped by 6 bases and J by 3 bases, with 18 bases between them. Germline V gene lookup returns CDR1 MGHRA and CDR2 YSYEKL. This CDR3 spans 15 amino acids. In DNA, the CDR3 is TGCGCCAGCAGTATAAACAGGGAAAGTTTCTACGAGCAGTACTTC. Translating gives CASSINRESFYEQYF.

This clonotype occurred many times. The gene calls are TRBV7-9 and TRBJ2-7; D is ambiguous. The germline CDR1 and CDR2 sequences are SEHNR and FQNEAQ (reference sequence). CDR3 length: 15 amino acids. Trimming took off 1 base at V and 4 bases at J, with 14 bases between the two ends. CDR3 DNA sequence: TGTGCCAGCAGCTTAGAGGTAGGGCCCTCATACGAGCAGTACTTC. Translating it yields CASSLEVGPSYEQYF.

This clonotype was observed at least ten times. The V and J genes are TRBV28 and TRBJ2-7, with D possibly matching TRBD1 (6 bases). CDR1 is MDHEN, CDR2 SYDVKM, per germline. The CDR3 runs 16 residues. V was cut by 2 bases and J by 3 bases, with 17 bases left in between. The CDR3 sequence is CASSLVSGTTRYEQYF. The CDR3 coding sequence is TGTGCCAGCAGTTTAGTTTCCGGGACAACCCGCTACGAGCAGTACTTC.

This clonotype was seen many times. The chain carries TRBV18 and TRBJ2-5, with a possible D match to TRBD2 (5 bases). From germline, CDR1 is KGHSH and CDR2 LQKENI. Trimming left V 8 bases short and J 1 base short, with 11 bases between. CDR3 length: 13 amino acids. CDR3 sequence: CASSPGLQETQYF. The CDR3 bases are TGTGCCAGCAGCCCCGGACTCCAAGAGACCCAGTACTTC.

The rearrangement links TRBV10-3 to TRBJ2-1; the match to TRBD1 covers 11 bases. V shed 4 bases and J 0 bases; nucleotides not matched to a gene: 11. The germline V gene encodes CDR1 ENHRY and CDR2 SYGVKD. CDR3 length: 19 amino acids. For the CDR3, the DNA is TGTGCCATCAGTGCTGTTTGGACAGGGGGCAAGGGCTCCTACAATGAGCAGTTCTTC. Translated: CAISAVWTGGKGSYNEQFF.

This clonotype showed up many times. J is TRBJ2-7 and V is TRBV11-2, with a possible D match to TRBD1 (6 bases). Looked up from germline, CDR1 is SGHAT and CDR2 is FQNNGV. This CDR3 region has 13 residues. Trimming pared 5 bases from V and 2 bases from J, leaving 10 bases between. The CDR3, as DNA: TGTGCCAGCAGCGCGGACAGTCCCTACGAGCAGTACTTC. Amino acid sequence: CASSADSPYEQYF.

This clonotype was seen many times. V gene TRBV27 combines with J gene TRBJ2-5; perhaps TRBD2 as D (6 bases). The V end was cut by 7 bases, the J end by 2 bases, with 23 bases between. Per the germline V gene, CDR1 is MNHEY and CDR2 is SMNVEV (reference sequence). The CDR3 runs 17 residues. As DNA, the CDR3 is TGTGCCAGCATGCCAAATGTCCGGGAGCCCCCGCAAGAGACCCAGTACTTC. Translated, it gives CASMPNVREPPQETQYF.

The table lists this clonotype with many counts. This rearrangement joins TRBV3-1 to TRBJ1-6; no firm D call. Germline CDR1 LGHDT, CDR2 YNNKEL (reference sequence). Trimming removed 1 base from V and 9 bases from J, with 7 bases in between. CDR3 size: 13 residues. CDR3 amino acids: CASSQGAGSPLHF. The CDR3, as DNA: TGTGCCAGCAGCCAAGGGGCGGGTTCACCCCTCCACTTT.

This clonotype was recorded at least ten times. This chain links TRBV28 with TRBJ2-3; D remains unclear. Per the germline V gene, CDR1 is MDHEN and CDR2 is SYDVKM. The CDR3 runs 17 residues. Trimming took 5 bases from V and 5 from J, leaving 23 bases between them. CDR3 sequence: CASSLHKTPPLGDTQYF. DNA of the CDR3: TGTGCCAGCAGTCTACACAAGACTCCACCCCTTGGAGATACGCAGTATTTT.

There are many counts of this clonotype. The rearrangement links TRBV7-9 to TRBJ2-5; D ambiguous. The V end lost 2 bases, the J end lost 1 base, and 11 bases lay between the germline ends. The germline V gene encodes CDR1 SEHNR and CDR2 FQNEAQ (reference sequence). The CDR3 is made up of 15 amino acids. Here the CDR3 reads CASSLTIWGQETQYF. The DNA for the CDR3 is TGTGCCAGCAGCTTAACAATCTGGGGCCAAGAGACCCAGTACTTC.

This clonotype appeared many times. This chain links TRBV27 with TRBJ2-1; 7 bases match TRBD2. In germline, CDR1 is MNHEY, CDR2 SMNVEV (reference sequence). With V trimmed by 4 bases and J by 0 bases, 3 bases remained unmatched. This CDR3 comprises 15 residues. In nucleotides, the CDR3 is TGTGCCAGCAGTTCACGGGACTACTCCTACAATGAGCAGTTCTTC. Amino acid sequence: CASSSRDYSYNEQFF.

This clonotype was seen ten or more times. The rearrangement links TRBV2 to TRBJ2-2; 14 positions agree with TRBD2. Trimming took 8 bases from V and 1 from J; bases not matched to a gene: 6. This CDR3 contains 17 residues. Germline V lookup: CDR1 SNHLY, CDR2 FYNNEI. In nucleotides, the CDR3 is TGTGCCAGCCAGGGACTAGCGGGAGTCTGGAACACCGGGGAGCTGTTTTTT. Its translation: CASQGLAGVWNTGELFF.

There are many counts of this clonotype. Here the CDR3 reads CSAPSSNTEAFF. DNA for the CDR3: TGCAGTGCCCCGTCTTCGAACACTGAAGCTTTCTTT. The V call is TRBV20-1, the J call TRBJ1-1; D unclear. The CDR3 has 12 residues. Germline V lookup: CDR1 DFQATT, CDR2 SNEGSKA (reference sequence). Trimming removed 6 bases from V and 1 base from J, with 9 bases in between.

This clonotype was seen repeatedly, ten times or more. The chain combines TRBV19 with TRBJ2-4, with TRBD2 matching 10 bases. The V gene's germline CDR1 is LNHDA and CDR2 SQIVND (reference sequence). CDR3 length equals 19 residues. After removal of 7 bases from V and 10 bases from J, the junction contained 25 bases not matched to a gene. CDR3 in amino acids: CASTRGLAGEGGNKRIQYF. CDR3 DNA: TGTGCCAGTACTAGGGGGCTAGCGGGAGAAGGAGGTAACAAAAGGATTCAGTACTTC.

Ten or more counts support this clonotype. The chain couples TRBV24-1 to TRBJ1-2, with TRBD1 identical over 7 bases. Trimming cost V 3 bases and J 7 bases; bases outside gene matches: 10. This CDR3 comprises 15 residues. The germline gives CDR1 KGHDR, CDR2 SFDVKD. The CDR3 protein is CATSDTNDRVGGYTF. CDR3 nucleotides: TGTGCCACCAGTGATACAAATGACAGGGTTGGTGGCTACACCTTC.

This clonotype showed up many times. The V call is TRBV2, the J call TRBJ1-5; no firm D call. Looked up from germline, CDR1 is SNHLY and CDR2 is FYNNEI. This CDR3 contains 15 residues. Between the trimmed V and J ends, which lost 8 bases and 6 bases, there was a span of 20 bases. The CDR3 here is CASSAGRQGRQPQHF. The CDR3 nucleotides read TGTGCCAGCTCCGCGGGCAGACAAGGGCGTCAGCCCCAGCATTTT.

This clonotype showed up many times. The rearrangement joins TRBV20-1 to TRBJ2-5, with 9 bases lining up with TRBD2. The germline V gene has CDR1 DFQATT and CDR2 SNEGSKA (reference sequence). The CDR3 is made up of 13 amino acids. Trimming removed 6 bases from V and 1 base from J; junction bases left unmatched: 3. CDR3 sequence (DNA): TGCAGTGCCCTTAGCGGGAGCCAAGAGACCCAGTACTTC. Translated, it gives CSALSGSQETQYF.

This clonotype was seen at least ten times. This chain connects TRBV11-2 to TRBJ2-7; the D gene is possibly TRBD2 (6 bases). The CDR3 sequence is 16 residues long. V was trimmed by 5 bases and J by 0 bases, leaving 17 bases between them. Germline lookup yields CDR1 SGHAT and CDR2 FQNNGV. This CDR3 is CASSGGTRSPSYEQYF. For the CDR3, the DNA is TGTGCCAGCAGCGGGGGGACGAGGTCCCCCTCCTACGAGCAGTACTTC. Full variable domain (missing parts from reference TRBV11-2 and TRBJ2-7): EAGVAQSPRYKIIEKRQSVAFWCNPISGHATLYWYQQILGQGPKLLIQFQNNGVVDDSQLPKDRFSAERLKGVDSTLKIQPAKLEDSAVYLCASSGGTRSPSYEQYFGPGTRLTVT.

This clonotype was observed a handful of times. A much bigger clone sits one base away, suggesting this may be a read error. The chain uses TRBV27 and TRBJ2-1; 14 nucleotides agree with TRBD2. The CDR3 runs to 15 residues. From germline, CDR1 is MNHEY and CDR2 SMNVEV (reference sequence). DNA of the CDR3: TGTGCCAGCAGTGTGGGACTAGCGGGAGCCTATGAGCAGTCCTTC. This translates into CASSVGLAGAYEQSF.

This clonotype has a handful of counts. This sequence joins TRBV10-3 and TRBJ2-1; maybe TRBD1 (8 bases). The germline V gene has CDR1 ENHRY and CDR2 SYGVKD. V lost 6 bases and J lost 8, with 17 bases in between. This CDR3 is 14 amino acids long. The CDR3 DNA reads TGTGCCATCAGCGGACAGGGTGGGAGGGATGAGCAGTTCTTC. This codes for CAISGQGGRDEQFF.